The source of this T cell receptor beta chain is a study of cytomegalovirus exposure and HLA in healthy donors. Study-wide results and caveats: Per published reports, the classifier diagnosed cytomegalovirus status with high specificity and sensitivity.

The CDR3 contains 13 residues. The germline V gene has CDR1 MNHNS and CDR2 SASEGT. The J segment lost 3 bases and the V segment lost 7 bases, leaving 5 bases of the junction unmatched. Only in-frame clones appear in the TCRdb table, and some are missing; sequencing was by immunoSEQ multiplex PCR. The profile shows about 220,000 clones, over 70% of them singletons. Notes on this clone: Its antigen is undetermined.

The V gene is TRBV6-1, the J gene TRBJ1-1; 7 nucleotides line up with TRBD1. The source material was PBMCs. The clonotype comes from a woman aged 30 to 39 in good health and CMV-seropositive. The CDR3 reads CASTIDRDTEAFF. DNA for the CDR3: TGTGCCAGCACCATTGACAGGGACACTGAAGCTTTCTTT.